Listed below are T cell receptor beta chains from one sample, sequenced in a study of Graves' ophthalmopathy and Graves' hyperthyroidism. TCRdb recomputed calls from the multiplex PCR reads with MiXCR, one row per CDR3 protein. The sample comprises hundreds of thousands of distinct CDR3 sequences, about a fifth of which are singletons, and about 6.6% rests with the top ten. The sequencing sample was made of peripheral blood. The receptors stem from a woman aged 18-29 years with stable Graves' hyperthyroidism. Some clones in this sample may be carry-over from other donors' samples. CDR3s include the opening cysteine and the closing phenylalanine or tryptophan. D genes are given only for firm matches. Rows give clone size only sometimes, using once, few, many, or a class for an expanded clone.

V gene	clone size	D gene	J gene	CDR3 DNA	CDR3 protein
TRBV6-2/TRBV6-3	.	.	TRBJ1-2	TGTGCCACCTCCCCAGGGCCGACTAACTATGGCTACACCTTC	CATSPGPTNYGYTF
TRBV6-1	.	.	TRBJ1-5	TGTGCCAGCAGTCCGGGAGTTCAGCCCCAGCATTTT	CASSPGVQPQHF
TRBV12-3/TRBV12-4	few	.	TRBJ1-2	TGTGCCAGCAGCCCCCGACCTGGTATGGGTGGCTACACCTTC	CASSPRPGMGGYTF
TRBV7-9	many	.	TRBJ2-7	TGTGCCGTACCGGGAGCAGACTACGAGCAGTACTTC	CAVPGADYEQYF
TRBV27	many	.	TRBJ2-5	TGTGCCACCTCCGCCGGGGAGACGGGAGTCGGAGAGACCCAGTACTTC	CATSAGETGVGETQYF
TRBV6-1	once	.	TRBJ1-2	TGTGCCAACGGGGACATTAACTATGGCTACACCTTC	CANGDINYGYTF
TRBV7-2	many	.	TRBJ2-2	TGTGCCAGCATCGGGGGTGACACCGGGGAGCTGTTTTTT	CASIGGDTGELFF
TRBV7-8	many	TRBD1	TRBJ1-1	TGTGCCAGCAGCTCCTTGGACAGGCCATTGCATGCTTTCTTT	CASSSLDRPLHAFF
TRBV13	many	TRBD1	TRBJ1-2	TGTGCCAGCCAGACTTCTTCGGACAGGGGGAATGGCTACACCTTC	CASQTSSDRGNGYTF
TRBV18	few	.	TRBJ2-7	TGTGCCAGCTCGCCGACAGGACAGTCCCACGAGCAGTACTTC	CASSPTGQSHEQYF
TRBV28	many	.	TRBJ2-6	TGTGCCAGCAGACTACAGGGTACTGGGGCCAACGTCCTGACTTTC	CASRLQGTGANVLTF
TRBV10-1	many	.	TRBJ2-7	TGCGCCAGCAGTGAGTCAAGCCTTGGGGGGCAGGTCGCCTTC	CASSESSLGGQVAF
TRBV7-2	.	.	TRBJ1-3	TGTGCCAGCAGCTTACCAGGGTCGGACACCATATATTTT	CASSLPGSDTIYF
TRBV7-9	few	.	TRBJ2-5	TGTGCCACCAAGTTACCCAGGGGCGGCCAAGAGACCCAGTACTTC	CATKLPRGGQETQYF
TRBV4-1	many	TRBD2	TRBJ2-5	TGCGCCAGCAGCCAAGTTACGGCGGGGGGGCTGGAGACCCAGTACTTC	CASSQVTAGGLETQYF
TRBV6-5	.	.	TRBJ2-2	TGTGCCAGCAGTTACGGTCCCAGCAGCGGGGAGCTGTTTTTT	CASSYGPSSGELFF
TRBV24-1	.	.	TRBJ2-5	TGTGCCACCAGTGATCCGGGACAATCAGAGACCCAGTACTTC	CATSDPGQSETQYF
TRBV6-5	many	.	TRBJ2-5	TGTGCCAGCAGTTTGTTTTCCTTGGATCGATACCAAGAGACCCAGTACTTC	CASSLFSLDRYQETQYF
TRBV6-5	many	TRBD1	TRBJ1-1	TGTGCCAGCATTCTCAGGGACAGATGGACTGAAGCTTTCTTT	CASILRDRWTEAFF
TRBV12-5	many	.	TRBJ1-5	TGTGCTAGTGGTTCGCACGAGGACTTCTCCCAGCATTTT	CASGSHEDFSQHF
TRBV5-1	few	TRBD1	TRBJ1-1	TGCGCCAGCAGCCCCGGACAGGAGCTCACTGAAGCTTTCTTT	CASSPGQELTEAFF
TRBV29-1	few	.	TRBJ2-2	TGCAGCGTTGTCCGGGGCCTCGGGGCGAGCACCGGGGAGCTGTTTTTT	CSVVRGLGASTGELFF
TRBV2	.	TRBD1	TRBJ1-1	TGTGCCAGCACGGGGACAGGTCACACTGATGCTTTCTTT	CASTGTGHTDAFF
TRBV3-1	few	.	TRBJ1-6	TGTGCCAGCAGCCAAGTTGCAGGGTCCAATTCACCCCTCCACTTT	CASSQVAGSNSPLHF
TRBV20-1	many	TRBD2	TRBJ2-5	TGCAGTGCTACATTGCGGGGGGTAGGAGAGACCCAGTACTTC	CSATLRGVGETQYF
TRBV12-3/TRBV12-4	many	.	TRBJ1-2	TGTGCCAGCAGTCCCCGTGTTGGCAGAGGAGGTAGCGGCTACACCTTC	CASSPRVGRGGSGYTF
TRBV6-5	.	.	TRBJ1-1	TGTGCCAGCAGTTACCACCAGACACCGAACACTGAAGCTTTCTTT	CASSYHQTPNTEAFF
TRBV6-1	many	TRBD1	TRBJ1-2	TGTGCCAGCAGCAGGACGGGACAGGGGGGTGGCTACACCTTC	CASSRTGQGGGYTF
TRBV6-5	many	.	TRBJ2-5	TGTGCCAGCAGTTACTCGAGCCCGGGTAGGGAGACCCAGTACTTC	CASSYSSPGRETQYF
TRBV5-1	few	.	TRBJ2-7	TGCGCCAGCAGCTCCGGGGGAAATGACGAGCAGTACTTC	CASSSGGNDEQYF
TRBV7-2	many	.	TRBJ1-1	TGTGCCAGCAGCCCCCGTTCAATCACTGAAGCTTTCTTT	CASSPRSITEAFF
TRBV6-1	many	.	TRBJ1-5	TGTGCCAGCAGTGCAGACAGTCTTGCTCAGCCCCAGCATTTT	CASSADSLAQPQHF
TRBV20-1	many	.	TRBJ2-5	TGCAGTGCTGTCCGGGACATAGAAGAGACCCAGTACTTC	CSAVRDIEETQYF
TRBV12-3/TRBV12-4	many	TRBD1	TRBJ1-3	TGTGCCAGCAGTTTAGGGACAGGCGGAAACACCATATATTTT	CASSLGTGGNTIYF
TRBV24-1	many	.	TRBJ1-1	TGTGCCACCAAGGGGATGAGGGACACTGAAGCTTTCTTT	CATKGMRDTEAFF
TRBV12-3/TRBV12-4	.	.	TRBJ1-2	TGTGCCAGCACCCATCAGGATAGAGAGGGCTACACCTTC	CASTHQDREGYTF
TRBV7-8	many	.	TRBJ2-4	TGTGCCAGCAGCTTAGGGGGGGGCCTGGGGGCCAAAAACATTCAGTACTTC	CASSLGGGLGAKNIQYF
TRBV5-1	many	.	TRBJ2-7	TGCGCCAGCGCCGAGTACAAGAGCTCCTACGAGCAGTACTTC	CASAEYKSSYEQYF
TRBV30	many	.	TRBJ1-5	TGTGCCTGGAGTGTCGCCATAAATCAGCCCCAGCATTTT	CAWSVAINQPQHF
TRBV7-9	many	.	TRBJ1-2	TGTGCCACCAGATCAGGGGAGGTTGGCTACACCTTC	CATRSGEVGYTF
TRBV29-1	many	TRBD1	TRBJ2-7	TGCAGCATCAAGGGACAGGACTACGAGCAGTACTTC	CSIKGQDYEQYF
TRBV24-1	.	.	TRBJ2-7	TGTGCCACAGCCGGGACAAATCCCTACGAGCAGTACTTC	CATAGTNPYEQYF
TRBV20-1	many	TRBD1	TRBJ1-6	TGCAGTGCTAGAGAAACGGGGACAGGGGTTTCACCCCTCCACTTT	CSARETGTGVSPLHF
TRBV28	many	TRBD1	TRBJ1-1	TGTGCCAGCAGTTCTCCGGGACAGGGAGGTCGGACTGAAGCTTTCTTT	CASSSPGQGGRTEAFF
TRBV9	many	.	TRBJ2-7	TGTGCCAGCAGCGTAGCTTTAGGGAACGAGCAGTACTTC	CASSVALGNEQYF